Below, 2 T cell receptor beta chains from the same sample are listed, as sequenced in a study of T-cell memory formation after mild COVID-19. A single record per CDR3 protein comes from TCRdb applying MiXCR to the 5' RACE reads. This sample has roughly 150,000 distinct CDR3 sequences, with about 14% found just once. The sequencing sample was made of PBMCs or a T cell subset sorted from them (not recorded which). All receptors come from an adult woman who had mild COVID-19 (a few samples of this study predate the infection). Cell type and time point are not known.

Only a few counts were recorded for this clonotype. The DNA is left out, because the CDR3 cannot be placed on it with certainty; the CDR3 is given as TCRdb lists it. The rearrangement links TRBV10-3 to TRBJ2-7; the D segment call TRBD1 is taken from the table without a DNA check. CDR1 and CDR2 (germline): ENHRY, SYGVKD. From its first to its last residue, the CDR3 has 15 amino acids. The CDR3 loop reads CAISDSGQGAYEQYF.

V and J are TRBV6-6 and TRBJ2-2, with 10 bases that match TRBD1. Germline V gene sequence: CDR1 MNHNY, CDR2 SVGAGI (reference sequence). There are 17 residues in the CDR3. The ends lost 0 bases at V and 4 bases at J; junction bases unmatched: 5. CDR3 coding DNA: TGTGCCAGCAGTTACTCCCGGGGACAGGGGCCCACCGGGGAGCTGTTTTTT. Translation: CASSYSRGQGPTGELFF.